The 16 T cell receptor beta chains presented below share a single source sample, sequenced in a study of vaccination and CD4 T cells after COVID-19. Their target antigens are unknown. Oncomine TCR Beta short-read sequencing was applied to DNA from cultured CD4+ T cells. TCRdb reanalysed the PCR reads using MiXCR and keeps one entry per CDR3 protein. Among roughly 15,000 distinct CDR3 sequences, roughly 51% were seen once, and the ten largest hold approximately 32%. The treatment denotes: roughly 11-day PBMC culture with coronavirus spike peptide pools or control peptides (ViraFEST assay). The sequences come from cultured CD4+ T cells from blood, collected after SARS-CoV-2 vaccination. The source of these receptors is a human donor with COVID-19.

This clonotype has only a few counts. This rearrangement joins TRBV6-2 or TRBV6-3 to TRBJ1-5, with 9 bases identical to TRBD1. Germline-derived CDR1 and CDR2 are MNHEY and SVGEGT. J was trimmed by 9 bases and V by 10 bases; bases with no gene match: 7. This CDR3 has 12 residues. The CDR3, as DNA: TGTGCCACCCGGACAGGGGTTATGCCCCAGCATTTT. Residues: CATRTGVMPQHF.

This chain links TRBV7-2 with TRBJ2-3; a weak D match, TRBD1 (5 bases). The V and J ends lost 5 bases and 4 bases respectively, with 13 bases between them. Germline-derived CDR1 and CDR2 are SGHTA and FQGNSA. The length of the CDR3 is 14 residues. The CDR3 protein is CASSLTKGPDTQYF. For the CDR3, the DNA is TGTGCCAGCAGCCTAACTAAGGGGCCAGATACGCAGTATTTT.

The V gene is TRBV25-1, the J gene TRBJ2-7; D assignment may be TRBD1 or TRBD2 (5 bases each). V lost 4 bases, J lost 2 bases, and 9 bases lay in between. CDR1 and CDR2 from the germline V gene are MGHDK and SYGVNS. The CDR3 runs to 13 residues. The CDR3 region has the DNA TGTGCCAGCAGTGGGGGACGAGCCTACGAGCAGTACTTC. It is translated as CASSGGRAYEQYF.

The V and J genes are TRBV15 and TRBJ2-5, with D perhaps matching TRBD1 (5 bases). The CDR3 totals 13 residues. Germline assignment: CDR1 LNHNV and CDR2 YYDKDF (reference sequence). With 4 bases removed from V and 6 bases from J, the gap between germline ends came to 12 bases. The CDR3 sequence: CATSKPTEKTQYF. CDR3 DNA sequence: TGTGCCACCAGCAAACCGACAGAAAAGACCCAGTACTTC. The full variable domain, completed using reference TRBV15 and TRBJ2-5, is DAMVIQNPRYQVTQFGKPVTLSCSQTLNHNVMYWYQQKSSQAPKLLFHYYDKDFNNEADTPDNFQSRRPNTSFCFLDIRSPGLGDTAMYLCATSKPTEKTQYFGPGTRLLVL.

This clonotype was counted only a few times. V gene TRBV27 combines with J gene TRBJ1-5; possible D gene TRBD1, 5 bases. This CDR3 comprises 16 residues. Germline V gene sequence: CDR1 MNHEY, CDR2 SMNVEV (reference sequence). Trimming shortened V by 5 bases and J by 9 bases, and 23 bases separated the two germline ends. In DNA, the CDR3 is TGTGCCAGCAGTAAACTTCCAGCAGGGATCGGCGGGCCCCAGCATTTT. Protein sequence: CASSKLPAGIGGPQHF.

This chain uses TRBV4-2 with TRBJ2-5; no clear D gene. The CDR3 covers 15 residues. Germline lookup yields CDR1 LGHNA and CDR2 YNFKEQ. The V and J ends lost 1 base and 0 bases respectively, with 9 bases between them. CDR3 coding DNA: TGTGCCAGCAGCCAAGGGACCCAGTACCAAGAGACCCAGTACTTC. Translation gives CASSQGTQYQETQYF.

The genes are TRBV6-2 or TRBV6-3 and TRBJ1-6, with 10 bases fitting TRBD1. The CDR3 length is 15 residues. Germline CDR1 and CDR2: MNHEY and SVGEGT. The trim removed 4 bases at V and 8 bases at J, leaving 5 bases unmatched. The CDR3 loop is CASSWVGQGDSPLHF. The CDR3 DNA reads as TGTGCCAGCAGTTGGGTCGGACAGGGGGATTCACCCCTCCACTTT.

This chain uses TRBV18 with TRBJ1-2; 9 nucleotides line up with TRBD1. The CDR3 runs 14 residues. Germline CDR1 KGHSH, CDR2 LQKENI. V lost 0 bases to trimming and J lost 4 bases; unmatched junction nucleotides: 0. As DNA, the CDR3 is TGTGCCAGCTCACCACCGGGACAGGGCTATGGCTACACCTTC. Residues: CASSPPGQGYGYTF.

This sequence joins TRBV4-3 and TRBJ1-5; possibly TRBD1 for D (5 bases). Germline V lookup: CDR1 LGHNA, CDR2 YSLEER. Trimming pared 1 base from V and 9 bases from J, leaving 7 bases between. CDR3 length: 12 residues. CDR3 region: CASSQGDAPQHF. For the CDR3, the DNA is TGCGCCAGCAGCCAAGGGGACGCGCCCCAGCATTTT.

The chain links TRBV20-1 to TRBJ2-3, with 10 nucleotides matching TRBD2. The V and J ends lost 1 base and 4 bases, in that order; junction bases with no gene match: 8. CDR3 length equals 16 residues. In germline, CDR1 is DFQATT, CDR2 SNEGSKA (reference sequence). CDR3 coding DNA: TGCAGTGCTAGAGTGTTGATAGCGGGGGGCTCAGATACGCAGTATTTT. Translating gives CSARVLIAGGSDTQYF.

The chain links TRBV7-9 to TRBJ2-7; the D gene could be TRBD1 or TRBD2 (6 bases each). The CDR3 is made up of 13 amino acids. V was pared by 1 base and J by 9 bases, with 13 bases between. The V gene's germline CDR1 is SEHNR and CDR2 FQNEAQ (reference sequence). CDR3 in DNA: TGTGCCAGCAGCTTAGAGGGGGGCGCTGGGCAGTACTTC. It codes for CASSLEGGAGQYF.

The rearrangement uses TRBV6-1 and TRBJ1-5; D is undetermined. Trimming shortened V by 8 bases and J by 2 bases, and 13 bases separated the two germline ends. The CDR3 consists of 14 residues. Per the germline V gene, CDR1 is MNHNS and CDR2 is SASEGT. In DNA, the CDR3 is TGTGCCAGCCATTCCTCCGGTGGCAATCAGCCCCAGCATTTT. Translation: CASHSSGGNQPQHF.

The rearrangement joins TRBV6-5 to TRBJ1-2; TRBD1 might be the D (6 bases). This CDR3 has 15 residues. V was trimmed by 3 bases and J by 4 bases, leaving 15 bases between them. Germline CDR1 reads MNHEY; CDR2 reads SVGAGI. CDR3: CASSYNREGIYGYTF. As DNA, the CDR3 is TGTGCCAGCAGTTATAACAGGGAAGGTATCTATGGCTACACCTTC.

In its sample, this clonotype was seen a few times. CDR3 protein: CASSLSGTGELFF. As DNA, the CDR3 is TGTGCCAGCAGTTTAAGTGGCACCGGGGAGCTGTTTTTT. The chain has TRBV28 and TRBJ2-2; no definite D call. The CDR3 runs to 13 residues. V lost 2 bases, J lost 4 bases, and 5 bases lay in between. The germline CDR1 and CDR2 sequences are MDHEN and SYDVKM.

V and J are TRBV11-3 and TRBJ1-1; no firm D call. Germline loops: CDR1 SGHNT, CDR2 YENEEA. With 0 bases removed from V and 1 base from J, the gap between germline ends came to 6 bases. The CDR3 has 14 amino acids. The CDR3 loop is CASSLEAGNTEAFF. The CDR3 nucleotides are TGTGCCAGCAGCTTAGAGGCAGGGAACACTGAAGCTTTCTTT. Using reference TRBV11-3 and TRBJ1-1 for the parts outside the CDR3, the full variable domain is EAGVVQSPRYKIIEKKQPVAFWCNPISGHNTLYWYLQNLGQGPELLIRYENEEAVDDSQLPKDRFSAERLKGVDSTLKIQPAELGDSAVYLCASSLEAGNTEAFFGQGTRLTVV.

The V call is TRBV6-5, the J call TRBJ2-3, with TRBD2 matching 12 bases. The length of the CDR3 is 20 residues. CDR1 is MNHEY and CDR2 is SVGAGI in the germline V gene. J lost 0 bases, V lost 0 bases, and 10 bases had no gene match. This CDR3 reads CASSYSLAGGYPTSTDTQYF. DNA of the CDR3: TGTGCCAGCAGTTACTCCCTAGCGGGGGGGTATCCGACTAGCACAGATACGCAGTATTTT.